The source of this TCR beta chain is a study of CD8 T cells in Susac syndrome. With random hexamers, about 0.5 to 1 ug RNA was reverse transcribed. Each CDR3 protein is one row after TCRdb ran MiXCR on the immunoSEQ multiplex PCR reads. The repertoire holds 150,000 to 200,000 distinct CDR3 sequences, with about 95% as singletons. V shed 4 bases and J 2 bases; nucleotides not matched to a gene: 6. Germline V lookup: CDR1 LGHNA, CDR2 YSLEER. The length of the CDR3 is 16 residues. This clonotype originated in a human donor in good health. This chain uses TRBV4-3 with TRBJ2-5; 11 nucleotides match TRBD2. Sample: CD4+ T cells from PBMCs. CDR3 sequence: CASSPGTSGAQETQYF. The DNA of the CDR3 is TGCGCCAGCAGCCCCGGGACTAGCGGCGCACAAGAGACCCAGTACTTC.